A single sample is the source of the 15 T cell receptor beta chains below, sequenced in a study of blood T cells in healthy people across ages. The second PCR ran roughly 6 to 11 cycles with a sample-barcoded 5' primer and J-beta primers. TCRdb reprocessed the 5' RACE reads with MiXCR, giving one entry per CDR3 protein. The sample gives hundreds of thousands of distinct CDR3 sequences, under 25% of which show up once; about 3.6% is in the top ten. Sequencing was carried out using blood. Every receptor here comes from a man between 65 and 85 years old in good health.

This sequence joins TRBV25-1 and TRBJ2-1, with 8 bases fitting TRBD1. The J call is doubtful: the DNA matches TRBJ2-5 better. Germline V gives CDR1 MGHDK, CDR2 SYGVNS. The CDR3 is 13 amino acids. Here the CDR3 DNA reads TGTGCCAGCAGGACAGGGGCTTCGAAGACCCAGTACTTC. It is translated as CASRTGASKTQYF.

The J gene is TRBJ2-3, the V gene TRBV5-1; perhaps TRBD2 as D (5 bases). The germline V gene has CDR1 SGHRS and CDR2 YFSETQ. Trimming shortened V by 4 bases and J by 2 bases, and 8 bases separated the two germline ends. The CDR3 loop spans 13 amino acids. CDR3 region: CASSRTATDTQYF. In DNA form, the CDR3 reads TGCGCCAGCAGCAGGACTGCCACAGATACGCAGTATTTT. The complete variable domain, with remaining parts taken from reference TRBV5-1 and TRBJ2-3, reads KAGVTQTPRYLIKTRGQQVTLSCSPISGHRSVSWYQQTPGQGLQFLFEYFSETQRNKGNFPGRFSGRQFSNSRSEMNVSTLELGDSALYLCASSRTATDTQYFGPGTRLTVL.

The chain is built from TRBV6-5 and TRBJ2-1, with D unclear. With 2 bases removed from V and 4 bases from J, the gap between germline ends came to 18 bases. Germline CDR1 is MNHEY and CDR2 is SVGAGI. This CDR3 has 17 residues. The CDR3 sequence: CASSYRVQTGIYNEQFF. The DNA for the CDR3 is TGTGCCAGCAGTTACCGGGTCCAGACCGGAATTTACAATGAGCAGTTCTTC.

The chain links TRBV28 to TRBJ2-5; 7 bases line up with TRBD2. Near its end, the DNA agrees better with TRBJ2-7, so the J call may be wrong. The CDR3 length is 15 residues. Germline CDR1 is MDHEN and CDR2 is SYDVKM. The CDR3 is CASSFFAGAPYEQYF. CDR3 coding DNA: TGTGCCAGCAGTTTTTTCGCGGGAGCCCCCTACGAGCAGTACTTC.

The CDR3 spells CASTKTRQETQYF. The DNA for the CDR3 is TGTGCCAGCACCAAAACAAGGCAAGAGACCCAGTACTTC. The V gene is TRBV28, the J gene TRBJ2-5, with no clear D. The ends were cut back, 7 bases at V and 2 bases at J, with 11 bases in the middle. The CDR3 loop spans 13 amino acids. From germline, CDR1 is MDHEN and CDR2 SYDVKM. The full variable domain, rest sourced from reference TRBV28 and TRBJ2-5, is DVKVTQSSRYLVKRTGEKVFLECVQDMDHENMFWYRQDPGLGLRLIYFSYDVKMKEKGDIPEGYSVSREKKERFSLILESASTNQTSMYLCASTKTRQETQYFGPGTRLLVL.

This clonotype was counted at least ten times. V and J are TRBV15 and TRBJ2-3; no firm D call. Germline CDR1 LNHNV, CDR2 YYDKDF (reference sequence). V lost 0 bases to trimming and J lost 6 bases, with 13 bases between them. The CDR3 extends over 15 amino acids. CDR3 residues: CATSREASSPDTQYF. The CDR3 bases are TGTGCCACCAGCAGAGAGGCTTCTAGTCCTGATACGCAGTATTTT.

Only a few counts were recorded for this clonotype. V usage is TRBV11-2 and J usage is TRBJ1-3; D remains unclear. Germline lookup yields CDR1 SGHAT and CDR2 FQNNGV. V lost 3 bases and J lost 2, with 8 bases in between. The CDR3 totals 14 residues. CDR3 nucleotide sequence: TGTGCCAGCAGCTTGACGACGGCTGGAAACACCATATATTTT. Amino acids: CASSLTTAGNTIYF.

The chain couples TRBV19 to TRBJ2-1; 9 bases agree with TRBD2. Germline V gene sequence: CDR1 LNHDA, CDR2 SQIVND (reference sequence). After removal of 5 bases from V and 8 bases from J, the junction contained 19 bases not matched to a gene. The CDR3 sequence is 18 residues long. The CDR3 loop reads CASSYRGGRSGSPYEQFF. The CDR3 region has the DNA TGTGCCAGTAGTTATCGAGGGGGTCGTAGCGGGAGTCCCTATGAGCAGTTCTTC.

This sequence joins TRBV6-4 and TRBJ2-3; D is unresolved. The CDR3 is 13 residues long. V was clipped by 6 bases and J by 1 base, with 8 bases between them. The V gene's germline CDR1 is MRHNA and CDR2 SNTAGT. The CDR3 spells CASSPEGTDTQYF. CDR3 nucleotides: TGTGCCAGCAGCCCCGAGGGCACAGATACGCAGTATTTT.

The rearrangement uses TRBV2 and TRBJ1-1; D is perhaps TRBD1 (6 bases). Trimming stripped 9 bases from V and 0 bases from J, with 14 bases between. There are 14 residues in the CDR3. Germline lookup yields CDR1 SNHLY and CDR2 FYNNEI. The CDR3 DNA reads TGTGCCAGTCCGAGGGGGAACATGAACACTGAAGCTTTCTTT. It specifies CASPRGNMNTEAFF.

There are a few counts of this clonotype. The V and J genes are TRBV21-1 and TRBJ2-7; the table's D call, TRBD2, has no DNA check behind it. TRBV21-1 is tagged as a pseudogene. The CDR3 consists of 15 residues. The CDR3 DNA is TGTGCCAGCAGCAAAGGGCAGCGGGAATCCTACGAGCAGTACTTC. It yields the protein CASSKGQRESYEQYF.

This clonotype was counted a few times. The J gene is TRBJ2-3, the V gene TRBV29-1, with 9 bases lining up with TRBD2. The CDR3 is made up of 12 amino acids. The germline CDR1 and CDR2 sequences are SQVTM and ANQGSEA. V lost 7 bases and J lost 6; bases outside the gene matches: 5. The CDR3 coding sequence is TGCAGCGCCGGGACTAGCTCGGATACGCAGTATTTT. Translating it yields CSAGTSSDTQYF.

About this clonotype: One end of the junction is discordant with germline, which a read error may explain. This chain uses TRBV4-1 with TRBJ1-4, with D possibly matching TRBD1 (5 bases). This CDR3 comprises 15 residues. CDR1 MGHRA and CDR2 YSYEKL come from the germline V gene. In nucleotides, the CDR3 is TGCACCAGCACCTCCAAGGATGGGGGAGGAGAAAAACTGTTTTTC. Protein: CTSTSKDGGGEKLFF.

The CDR3 region has the DNA TGTGCCAGCAGCGACGACAAGCCGTACGGGCAGTACTTC. Translation: CASSDDKPYGQYF. V gene TRBV28 combines with J gene TRBJ2-5; D remains unclear. The CDR3 has 13 amino acids. V was cut by 6 bases and J by 11 bases, with 19 bases left in between. Germline V gene sequence: CDR1 MDHEN, CDR2 SYDVKM.

This clonotype came up a few times. The rearrangement joins TRBV7-9 to TRBJ2-5, with TRBD2 as a possible D gene (6 bases). CDR3 length: 15 amino acids. Per the germline V gene, CDR1 is SEHNR and CDR2 is FQNEAQ (reference sequence). Trimming cost V 7 bases and J 2 bases, with 17 bases left between them. This CDR3 is CASIPFGAGQETQYF. In DNA, the CDR3 is TGTGCCAGCATCCCCTTCGGGGCGGGACAAGAGACCCAGTACTTC.